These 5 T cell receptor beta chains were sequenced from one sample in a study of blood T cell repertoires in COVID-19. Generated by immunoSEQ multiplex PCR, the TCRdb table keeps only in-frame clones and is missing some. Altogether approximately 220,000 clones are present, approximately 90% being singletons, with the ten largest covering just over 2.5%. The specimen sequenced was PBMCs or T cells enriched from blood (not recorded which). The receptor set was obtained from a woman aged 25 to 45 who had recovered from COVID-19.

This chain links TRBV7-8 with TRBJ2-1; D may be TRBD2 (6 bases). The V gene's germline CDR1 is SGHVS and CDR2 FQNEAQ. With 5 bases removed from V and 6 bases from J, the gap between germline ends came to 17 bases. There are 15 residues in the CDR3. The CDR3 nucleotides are TGTGCCAGCAGCCATCGGGACTCGCCGTTCAATGAGCAGTTCTTC. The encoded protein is CASSHRDSPFNEQFF.

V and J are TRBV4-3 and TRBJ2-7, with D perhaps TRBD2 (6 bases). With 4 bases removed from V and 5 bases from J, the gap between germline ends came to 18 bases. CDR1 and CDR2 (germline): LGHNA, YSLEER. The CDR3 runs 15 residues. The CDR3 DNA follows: TGCGCCAGCAGCCCCTCTGGCGGGACCCGTGACGAGCAGTACTTC. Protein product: CASSPSGGTRDEQYF.

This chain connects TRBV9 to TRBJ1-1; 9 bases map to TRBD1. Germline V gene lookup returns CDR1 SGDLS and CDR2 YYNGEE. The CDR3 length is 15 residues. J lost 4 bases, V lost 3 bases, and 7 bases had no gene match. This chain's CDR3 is CASSARQGGTTEAFF. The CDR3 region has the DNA TGTGCCAGCAGCGCGAGACAGGGGGGGACCACTGAAGCTTTCTTT.

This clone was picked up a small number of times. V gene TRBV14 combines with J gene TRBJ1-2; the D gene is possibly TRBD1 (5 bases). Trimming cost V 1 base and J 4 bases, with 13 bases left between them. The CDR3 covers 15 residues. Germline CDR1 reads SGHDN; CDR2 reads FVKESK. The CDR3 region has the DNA TGTGCCAGCAGCCAAGGCGTCAGCGGGGGCTATGGCTACACCTTC. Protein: CASSQGVSGGYGYTF.

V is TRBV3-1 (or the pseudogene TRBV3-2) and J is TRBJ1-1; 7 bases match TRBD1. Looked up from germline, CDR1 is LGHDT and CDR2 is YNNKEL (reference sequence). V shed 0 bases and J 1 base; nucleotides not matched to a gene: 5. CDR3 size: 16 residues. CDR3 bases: TGTGCCAGCAGCCAAGATCCCTACAGGGGGAACACTGAAGCTTTCTTT. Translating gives CASSQDPYRGNTEAFF.